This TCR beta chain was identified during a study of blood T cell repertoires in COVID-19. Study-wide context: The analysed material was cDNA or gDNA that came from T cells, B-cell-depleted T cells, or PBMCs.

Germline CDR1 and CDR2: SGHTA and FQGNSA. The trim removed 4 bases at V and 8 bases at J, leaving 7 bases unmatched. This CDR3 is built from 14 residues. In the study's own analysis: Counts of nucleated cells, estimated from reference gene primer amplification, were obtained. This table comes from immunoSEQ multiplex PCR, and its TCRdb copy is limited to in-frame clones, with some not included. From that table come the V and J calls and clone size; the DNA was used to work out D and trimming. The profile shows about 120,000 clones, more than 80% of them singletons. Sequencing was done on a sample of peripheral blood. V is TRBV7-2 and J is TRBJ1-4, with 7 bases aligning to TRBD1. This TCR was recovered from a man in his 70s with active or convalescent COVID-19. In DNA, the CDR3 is TGTGCCAGCAGCTCAAATTGGGACAGCGAAAAACTGTTTTTT. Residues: CASSSNWDSEKLFF.